This T cell receptor (beta chain) was found in a study of tumor-infiltrating lymphocytes in primary liver carcinoma. At the level of the study: The patients had histopathologically diagnosed primary liver carcinoma, and their disease was treated by surgical resection. The neoplasms were of stage T1-T3 N0M0, with dimensions of roughly 4.2 to 10 cm across. Study observations and caveats: With p = 0.039, the top-250-clone fraction in tumors significantly exceeded that in blood.

Alongside blood RNA obtained from unsorted whole blood, germline DNA was also extracted. The input was 450 to 550 ng total RNA; TCR beta cDNA was made from it with a constant-region primer. Investigators got TCR beta libraries out of three nested multiplex PCR rounds, done with slightly modified ARM-PCR. Use of TRBV1-TRBV30 forward primers with a C-beta reverse primer characterized the first two PCR rounds, which lasted about 10 cycles each. From the multiplex PCR reads, TCRdb called clonotypes with MiXCR, one entry per CDR3 protein. The sample gives around 210,000 distinct CDR3 sequences, approximately 64% of which show up once; 6% to 8.5% is in the top ten. Germline-derived CDR1 and CDR2 are SGHDT and YYEEEE. CDR3 length equals 18 residues. As to this clonotype: Its specificity is unknown. The junction and the germline gene differ at one end; a read error may be behind it.

The source material was peripheral blood. The chain has TRBV5-6 and TRBJ2-1; 9 positions agree with TRBD1. This receptor was taken from a woman aged 55-75 years with primary liver carcinoma and hepatitis B virus infection. The CDR3 reads CASSLSYRGREDRNKQFF. CDR3 in DNA: TGTGCCAGCAGCTTGTCCTACAGGGGGCGCGAAGATCGCAATAAGCAGTTCTTC.